This T cell receptor beta chain was profiled in a study of blood T cell repertoires in COVID-19. TCRdb keeps only in-frame clones here, not all; method: immunoSEQ multiplex PCR. The sample records fewer than 250,000 clones, more than 75% being singletons. As for this clone: A junction boundary mismatches the germline segment, possibly from a read error.

The CDR3 sequence is 13 residues long. Per germline, CDR1 SNHLY and CDR2 FYNNEI. The origin of this receptor is a woman of 80 years or more with COVID-19, enrolled during active disease. Specimen: peripheral blood. This sequence joins TRBV2 and TRBJ1-4; TRBD1 matches at 7 bases. CDR3 sequence: CASSGQANEKLFF. The DNA for the CDR3 is TGTGCCAGTAGTGGACAGGCGAATGAAAAACTGTTTTTT.